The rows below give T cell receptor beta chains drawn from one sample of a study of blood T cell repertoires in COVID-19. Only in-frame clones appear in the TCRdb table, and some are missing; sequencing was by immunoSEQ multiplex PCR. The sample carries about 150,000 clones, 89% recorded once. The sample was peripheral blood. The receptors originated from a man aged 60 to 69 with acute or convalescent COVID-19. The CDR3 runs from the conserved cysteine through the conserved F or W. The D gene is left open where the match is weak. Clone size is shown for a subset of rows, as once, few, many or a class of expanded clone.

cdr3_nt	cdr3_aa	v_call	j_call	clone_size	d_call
TGTGCCAGCAGTTGGGCCGGGGGTGCTGAAAAACTGTTTTTT	CASSWAGGAEKLFF	TRBV27	TRBJ1-4	-	-
TGTGCCAGCAGCAAGGGGACAGGGGGGACTTTGGGGCAGTACTTC	CASSKGTGGTLGQYF	TRBV3-1/TRBV3-2	TRBJ2-7	-	TRBD1
TGTGCCAGCAGAGCTGAGGACAGGGGAGCGGCCGGGGAGCTGTTTTTT	CASRAEDRGAAGELFF	TRBV3-1/TRBV3-2	TRBJ2-2	-	TRBD1
TGTGCCAGCAGCTTTAGGAGGGCCCGTAATTCACCCCTCCACTTT	CASSFRRARNSPLHF	TRBV5-6	TRBJ1-6	-	-
TGTGCCAGCAGCCTAGGACAGAGTCAGCCCCAGCATTTT	CASSLGQSQPQHF	TRBV5-6	TRBJ1-5	once	-
TGTGCCTGGAGTGTACGGGGTGGAGCTTTCTTT	CAWSVRGGAFF	TRBV30	TRBJ1-1	-	-
TGTGCCAGCAGCTTAGAGACAGGGGGCAGCTACGAGCAGTACTTC	CASSLETGGSYEQYF	TRBV7-6	TRBJ2-7	-	TRBD1
TGTGCCAGCAGTTTGGGGATACCTAGGGGGCTCAGTGAGCAGTTCTTC	CASSLGIPRGLSEQFF	TRBV2	TRBJ2-1	-	TRBD1
TGTGCCAGCACCGGACAGGAGGAGACCCAGTACTTC	CASTGQEETQYF	TRBV7-9	TRBJ2-5	-	TRBD1
TGTGCCATCAGTGAGATGGGGGCAGGTACCAATGAGCAGTTCTTC	CAISEMGAGTNEQFF	TRBV10-3	TRBJ2-1	-	-
TGTGCCAGCAGTTTATCCGGGGGGGGAAGGGACACTGAAGCTTTCTTT	CASSLSGGGRDTEAFF	TRBV27	TRBJ1-1	-	-
TGCGCCAGCAGCCAAGATCTTTACCGGGACAGGGAAAACTATGGCTACACCTTC	CASSQDLYRDRENYGYTF	TRBV4-1	TRBJ1-2	-	TRBD1
TGCGCCAGCAGCTTGGATTTACCGGGACAAAAGTTTGGGGCTTTCTTT	CASSLDLPGQKFGAFF	TRBV5-1	TRBJ1-1	-	-
TGTGCCAGCACGTCGTCGCAGGGTCTGACCGGGGAGCTGTTTTTT	CASTSSQGLTGELFF	TRBV18	TRBJ2-2	-	-
TGTGCCAGCTGGGGGGACAGGGGTAATTCACCCCTCCACTTT	CASWGDRGNSPLHF	TRBV2	TRBJ1-6	once	TRBD1
TGTGCCAGCTCCCCCGGCAGGGGTCGGGGCACTGAAGCTTTCTTT	CASSPGRGRGTEAFF	TRBV7-2	TRBJ1-1	-	-
TGCGCCAGCAGCCAACGGACAGGGGGCCAAGGTTACGAGCAGTACTTC	CASSQRTGGQGYEQYF	TRBV4-1	TRBJ2-7	-	TRBD1
TGCGCCAGCAGGGACCCACCGGGATCACGCACAGATACGCAGTATTTT	CASRDPPGSRTDTQYF	TRBV10-2	TRBJ2-3	-	-
TGTGCCAGCAGCTTCCGAGAGGGCGAGATGTACGAGCAGTACTTC	CASSFREGEMYEQYF	TRBV11-2	TRBJ2-7	-	-
TGTGCCATCGGCCTCAGGGAAAATGAGCAGTTCTTC	CAIGLRENEQFF	TRBV10-3	TRBJ2-1	-	-
TGTGCCAGCAGCCAGGCCGCTACGGCCCGCGGCACGCAGTATTTT	CASSQAATARGTQYF	TRBV4-2	TRBJ2-3	few	-
TGTGCCAGCAGCTTAATGGGACAGGGGTTTGAGAAGCAGTACTTC	CASSLMGQGFEKQYF	TRBV13	TRBJ2-7	once	TRBD1
TGTGCCAGCAGCTTACAGGGGGTTGAAAAACTGTTTTTT	CASSLQGVEKLFF	TRBV7-9	TRBJ1-4	-	TRBD1
TGTGCCAGCAGGGGGGCAGGGGAAAGTGAAAAACTGTTTTTT	CASRGAGESEKLFF	TRBV2	TRBJ1-4	-	-
TGTGCCAGCAGCTTAGATCAGACTAGCGGATACAATGAGCAGTTCTTC	CASSLDQTSGYNEQFF	TRBV11-3	TRBJ2-1	-	TRBD2
TGCGCCAGCAGTGAGAGAGGTCCGGGGGACAGGAAGGATTCACCCCTCCACTTT	CASSERGPGDRKDSPLHF	TRBV10-2	TRBJ1-6	-	TRBD1
TGTGCCAGCTCACCTACTTTCCGGGACAGGGTATACGAGTATTTT	CASSPTFRDRVYEYF	TRBV18	TRBJ2-3	-	TRBD1
TGTGCCAGCAGTTTTGGGGGCCAAGGCTACACCTTC	CASSFGGQGYTF	TRBV12-3/TRBV12-4	TRBJ1-2	-	-
TGTGCCAGCAGCCCCTGGACAGGAAACACCATATATTTT	CASSPWTGNTIYF	TRBV7-6	TRBJ1-3	-	-
TGTGCCAGCATACGGACAGGGGGCGATTATGGCTACACCTTC	CASIRTGGDYGYTF	TRBV2	TRBJ1-2	-	TRBD1
TGTGCCAGTAGTATCCCGGGACTAGGACGCAATGAGCAGTTCTTC	CASSIPGLGRNEQFF	TRBV19	TRBJ2-1	-	TRBD2
TGTGCCAGCAGTTACGACAGGTCCTCTAAGACTGAAGCTTTCTTT	CASSYDRSSKTEAFF	TRBV6-2/TRBV6-3	TRBJ1-1	-	-
TGCGCCAGCAGCCAAGACCTTCGTCGAAAACTGTTTTTT	CASSQDLRRKLFF	TRBV4-3	TRBJ1-4	-	-
TGTGCCAGCAGCTTGGGCCTCCCTGGGGCCAACGTCCTGACTTTC	CASSLGLPGANVLTF	TRBV7-2	TRBJ2-6	once	-
TGTGCCAGCAGTCCCGAGTCCCGGGACAGGGTAACGTATGGCTACACCTTC	CASSPESRDRVTYGYTF	TRBV27	TRBJ1-2	-	TRBD1
TGTGCTGTGGACAGTTCCCAAGAGACCCAGTACTTC	CAVDSSQETQYF	TRBV30	TRBJ2-5	-	-
TGTGCCAGCAGTATTTTCCAGGGGGCTGGGGGATATGGCTACACCTTC	CASSIFQGAGGYGYTF	TRBV2	TRBJ1-2	-	TRBD1
TGCGCCAGCAGCTTGGTGGCAGGGGGCGCGGTCGGGGAGCTGTTTTTT	CASSLVAGGAVGELFF	TRBV5-1	TRBJ2-2	-	TRBD1
TGCGCCAGCAGCGCCATGGGACAGGGGGTGCCCTACGAGCAGTACTTC	CASSAMGQGVPYEQYF	TRBV4-1	TRBJ2-7	-	TRBD1
TGCGCCAGCAGCTCCACAGGGTTCTATGGCTACACCTTC	CASSSTGFYGYTF	TRBV5-1	TRBJ1-2	-	-
TGTGCCAGCAGTTACGGGACATCTAACACTGAAGCTTTCTTT	CASSYGTSNTEAFF	TRBV6-5	TRBJ1-1	-	-
TGTGCCAGCAGCATCGGGACAGATGAAAAACTGTTTTTT	CASSIGTDEKLFF	TRBV7-2	TRBJ1-4	-	TRBD1
TGTGCCAGCTCTGGACAGGGGGCTGGCGGGGAGCTGTTTTTT	CASSGQGAGGELFF	TRBV2	TRBJ2-2	-	TRBD1
TGTGCCAGCACCGGGGGGTATAATGAGCAGTTCTTC	CASTGGYNEQFF	TRBV27	TRBJ2-1	-	TRBD2
TGTGCCAGTCGGGCGGGGGGGCAGGATGAGCAGTTCTTC	CASRAGGQDEQFF	TRBV6-5	TRBJ2-1	-	TRBD2
TGTGCCACCAGTGACCCTACAGGAAACAATGAGCAGTTCTTC	CATSDPTGNNEQFF	TRBV24-1	TRBJ2-1	-	-
TGTGCCAGCAGAGCCGGGACAGTTACGAATCAGCCCCAGCATTTT	CASRAGTVTNQPQHF	TRBV6-5	TRBJ1-5	few	TRBD1
TGTGCCAGCAGTCGCCTAGCGGGGGGGTACAATGAGCAGTTCTTC	CASSRLAGGYNEQFF	TRBV6-4	TRBJ2-1	once	TRBD2
TGTGCCAGCAGCCTGGAGGGACACCCTTCCTACAATGAGCAGTTCTTC	CASSLEGHPSYNEQFF	TRBV5-5	TRBJ2-1	-	-
TGTGCCAGCAGCTATAATTATCCCGGGGAAACTGGCTACACCTTC	CASSYNYPGETGYTF	TRBV5-6	TRBJ1-2	-	-
TGTGCCATCAGGGACTACTCTGGAAACACCATATATTTT	CAIRDYSGNTIYF	TRBV10-3	TRBJ1-3	-	-
TGTGCCAGCAGCAATCCTCGGACTAGCGGCACAGATACGCAGTATTTT	CASSNPRTSGTDTQYF	TRBV13	TRBJ2-3	-	TRBD2
TGTGCCAGCGGCTCCTTGAAGACCAGCGACCAAGAGACCCAGTACTTC	CASGSLKTSDQETQYF	TRBV7-9	TRBJ2-5	-	-